By sample share, the clone carrying this TCR beta chain is medium-sized (0.01 to 0.1%). Germline-derived CDR1 and CDR2 are SGHVS and FQNEAQ. This CDR3 region has 14 residues. V was pared by 2 bases and J by 4 bases, with 3 bases of the junction left unmatched. This specimen belongs to a study of graft-versus-host responses after intestinal transplantation. Profiling relied on immunoSEQ multiplex PCR, and the TCRdb table lists in-frame clones only, not all of them. The sample contains about 15,000 clones, roughly 60% of which appear only once. Lymphocytes (intraepithelial and lamina propria) were released by processing the graft tissue.

The sample consisted of ileum tissue, taken 524 days after transplant. This rearrangement joins TRBV7-8 to TRBJ1-1; 8 nucleotides line up with TRBD1. The TCR was taken from a human patient who received an intestinal transplant, so some T cells may come from the graft donor. CDR3 in amino acids: CASSLSGGTTEAFF. The CDR3 nucleotides read TGTGCCAGCAGCTTATCAGGGGGCACCACTGAAGCTTTCTTT.